This T cell receptor beta chain was retrieved from a study of cytomegalovirus exposure and HLA in healthy donors. The study, taken as a whole, reports: Reports credit the classifier with highly specific, highly sensitive diagnosis of cytomegalovirus status. Sequencing had likely introduced a cluster of highly shared sequence variants as an artifact.

The CDR3 covers 15 residues. V dropped 0 bases and J dropped 0 bases, with 9 bases sitting between them. Germline CDR1 MNHEY, CDR2 SMNVEV (reference sequence). With regard to this clone: No antigen is known for it.

Vbeta (60) and Jbeta (13) primers were used in the PCR. Clones were sequenced by immunoSEQ multiplex PCR, and TCRdb holds only the in-frame ones, with some missing. The top ten hold around 2.5% of the sample, which has approximately 100,000 clones, around two thirds seen once. The clonotype was recovered from a man aged 50 or older in good health and CMV-seropositive. The chain uses TRBV27 and TRBJ2-7, with a tentative D call TRBD2 (6 bases). Sequencing was done on a sample of PBMCs. The CDR3 sequence is CASSLSGGISYEQYF. The DNA for the CDR3 is TGTGCCAGCAGTTTATCCGGGGGAATCTCCTACGAGCAGTACTTC.